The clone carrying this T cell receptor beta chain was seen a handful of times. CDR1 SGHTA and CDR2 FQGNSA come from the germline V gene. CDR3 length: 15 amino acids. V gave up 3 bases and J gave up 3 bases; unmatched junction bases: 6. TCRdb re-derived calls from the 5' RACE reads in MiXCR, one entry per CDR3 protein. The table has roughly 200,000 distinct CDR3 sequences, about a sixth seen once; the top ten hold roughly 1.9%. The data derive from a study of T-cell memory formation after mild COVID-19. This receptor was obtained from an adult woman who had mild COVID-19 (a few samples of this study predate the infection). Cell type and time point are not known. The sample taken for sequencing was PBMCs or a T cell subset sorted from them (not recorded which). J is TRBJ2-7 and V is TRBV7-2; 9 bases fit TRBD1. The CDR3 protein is CASSFAGQGFYEQYF. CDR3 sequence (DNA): TGTGCCAGCAGCTTCGCAGGACAGGGGTTCTACGAGCAGTACTTC. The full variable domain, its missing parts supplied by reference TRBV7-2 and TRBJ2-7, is GAGVSQSPSNKVTEKGKDVELRCDPISGHTALYWYRQSLGQGLEFLIYFQGNSAPDKSGLPSDRFSAERTGGSVSTLTIQRTQQEDSAVYLCASSFAGQGFYEQYFGPGTRLTVT.